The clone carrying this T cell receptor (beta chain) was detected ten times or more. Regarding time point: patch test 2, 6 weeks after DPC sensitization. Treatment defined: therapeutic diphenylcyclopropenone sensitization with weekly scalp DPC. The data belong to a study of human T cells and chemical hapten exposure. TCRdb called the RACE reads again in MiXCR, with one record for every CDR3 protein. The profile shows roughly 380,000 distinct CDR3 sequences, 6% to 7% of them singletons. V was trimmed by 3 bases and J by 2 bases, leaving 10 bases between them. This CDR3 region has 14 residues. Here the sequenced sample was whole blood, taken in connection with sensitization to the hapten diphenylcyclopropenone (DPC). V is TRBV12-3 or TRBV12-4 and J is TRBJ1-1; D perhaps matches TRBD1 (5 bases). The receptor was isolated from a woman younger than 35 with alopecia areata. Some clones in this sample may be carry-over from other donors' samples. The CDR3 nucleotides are TGTGCCAGCAGTTTCATGGGGCCTAACACTGAAGCTTTCTTT. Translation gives CASSFMGPNTEAFF.